The rows below give T cell receptor beta chains drawn from one sample of a study of blood T cells in healthy people across ages. TCRdb used MiXCR to reprocess the 5' RACE reads, holding one entry per CDR3 protein. The table shows approximately 700,000 distinct CDR3 sequences, with around 32% occurring only once. Sequenced: blood. The receptors come from an elderly woman in good health. Each CDR3 is given with its conserved first and last residue. The order of the fields is J gene, V gene, D gene, clone size, CDR3 DNA, CDR3 protein. D genes are given only for firm matches. Clone size is not always given. Where it is, it says once, few, many or a class for expanded clones.

J: TRBJ2-5; V: TRBV5-1; D: TRBD2; size: NA; DNA: TGCGCCAGCAGCTTGAACCCTAGCGGGGGCCGGGGGGAGACCCAGTACTTC; CDR3: CASSLNPSGGRGETQYF
J: TRBJ2-5; V: TRBV5-4; D: TRBD2; size: many; DNA: TGTGCCAGCAGCTTGTTAGCGGGGGGGCTAGAGACCCAGTACTTC; CDR3: CASSLLAGGLETQYF
J: TRBJ2-1; V: TRBV7-7; D: NA; size: many; DNA: TGTGCCAGCAGCTCCTTCGCGAGCGGTTATAATGAGCAGTTCTTC; CDR3: CASSSFASGYNEQFF
J: TRBJ1-2; V: TRBV3-1; D: NA; size: many; DNA: TGTGCCAGCAGCCAAGAGAGTGTGGGCTACACCTTC; CDR3: CASSQESVGYTF
J: TRBJ2-7; V: TRBV15; D: TRBD1; size: many; DNA: TGTGCCACCAGCACAAGGACAGGTCCCTACGAGCAGTACTTC; CDR3: CATSTRTGPYEQYF
J: TRBJ2-7; V: TRBV20-1; D: NA; size: many; DNA: TGCAGTGCTAGAGAGATGACGAGGAGCTCCTACGAGCAGTACTTC; CDR3: CSAREMTRSSYEQYF
J: TRBJ2-7; V: TRBV29-1; D: NA; size: NA; DNA: TGCAGCGCCAGCGAGTCCTACGAGCAGTACTTC; CDR3: CSASESYEQYF
J: TRBJ1-1; V: TRBV20-1; D: NA; size: NA; DNA: TGCAGTGCTCCCTCGGGGCCAGCAAACATTGAAGCTTTCTTT; CDR3: CSAPSGPANIEAFF
J: TRBJ1-2; V: TRBV4-3; D: NA; size: many; DNA: TGCGCCAGCAGCCCGGGAGGGGCACGGGATGGCTACACCTTC; CDR3: CASSPGGARDGYTF
J: TRBJ2-1; V: TRBV7-2; D: TRBD2; size: NA; DNA: TGTGCCAGCAGCTTAGAGTGGAGTAGCGGGGCAGGGGAGCAGTTCTTC; CDR3: CASSLEWSSGAGEQFF
J: TRBJ2-7; V: TRBV29-1; D: NA; size: many; DNA: TGCAGCGTTGATAGCCAGGGCACCGAGCAGTACTTC; CDR3: CSVDSQGTEQYF
J: TRBJ2-5; V: TRBV20-1; D: NA; size: NA; DNA: TGCAGTGCTCCCACAACAGGGACAGAGACCCAGTACTTC; CDR3: CSAPTTGTETQYF
J: TRBJ1-2; V: TRBV5-4; D: NA; size: many; DNA: TGTGCCAGCAGTTCGCCGGGAATGGGGAATCCCTATGGCTACACCTTC; CDR3: CASSSPGMGNPYGYTF
J: TRBJ2-1; V: TRBV6-1; D: NA; size: few; DNA: TGTGCCAGCAGTGAACTGGTCTTGCCAAGCAATGAGCAGTTCTTC; CDR3: CASSELVLPSNEQFF
J: TRBJ2-1; V: TRBV10-3; D: NA; size: NA; DNA: TGTGCCATCAGTGAGTCGAGGCAGGGGTACAATGAGCAGTTCTTC; CDR3: CAISESRQGYNEQFF
J: TRBJ2-4; V: TRBV2; D: TRBD2; size: NA; DNA: TGTGCCAGCAGTCTGACTAGCGGGGGGTCCCTTAACATTCAGTACTTC; CDR3: CASSLTSGGSLNIQYF
J: TRBJ1-1; V: TRBV6-1; D: NA; size: few; DNA: TGTGCCAGCAGTGTAGGGAGAGGGATGAACACTGAAGCTTTCTTT; CDR3: CASSVGRGMNTEAFF
J: TRBJ1-5; V: TRBV5-8; D: NA; size: few; DNA: TGTGCCAGCAGCTCGGGCCTCGGGACACCCTATCAGCCCCAGCATTTT; CDR3: CASSSGLGTPYQPQHF
J: TRBJ2-1; V: TRBV12-3/TRBV12-4; D: TRBD2; size: NA; DNA: TGTGCCAGCAGCACGCAACTAGTGGGGGGGTTATACAATGAGCAGTTCTTC; CDR3: CASSTQLVGGLYNEQFF
J: TRBJ1-1; V: TRBV6-2/TRBV6-3; D: NA; size: few; DNA: TGTGCCAGCAGTTTCTCCCTTAGCGGAAACATGAACACTGAAGCTTTCTTT; CDR3: CASSFSLSGNMNTEAFF
J: TRBJ1-5; V: TRBV7-2; D: TRBD1; size: few; DNA: TGTGCCAGCAGCTTAGAGGGACAGGGGATTCAGCCCCAGCATTTT; CDR3: CASSLEGQGIQPQHF
J: TRBJ2-5; V: TRBV7-9; D: NA; size: many; DNA: TGTGCCAGCAGGAATGGAGGGGAAGAGACCCAGTACTTC; CDR3: CASRNGGEETQYF
J: TRBJ1-4; V: TRBV12-3/TRBV12-4; D: NA; size: many; DNA: TGTGCCAGCAGTGTGGGACCGGTAAAGGGGAAACTGTTTTTT; CDR3: CASSVGPVKGKLFF
J: TRBJ2-3; V: TRBV6-2/TRBV6-3; D: NA; size: many; DNA: TGTGCCAGCAGTTACTCGATAGGGAGAGATACGCAGTATTTT; CDR3: CASSYSIGRDTQYF
J: TRBJ1-5; V: TRBV27; D: NA; size: NA; DNA: TGTGCCGGCAGTTTACGGAGCAATCGGCCCCAGCATTTT; CDR3: CAGSLRSNRPQHF
J: TRBJ1-5; V: TRBV28; D: NA; size: many; DNA: TGTGCCAGCAGTCTTCGACGTATGAATCAGCCCCAGCATTTT; CDR3: CASSLRRMNQPQHF
J: TRBJ1-2; V: TRBV30; D: NA; size: few; DNA: TGTGCCTGGAGTGTGATCCGTTACCAGGGCGATGGCTACACCTTC; CDR3: CAWSVIRYQGDGYTF